This T cell receptor beta chain was sequenced for a study of beta chain features in type 1 diabetes. Study-level results: Patients and controls would be equally affected if PCR favored shorter templates. Among all four CD4+ subsets, Type 1 diabetes patients had TCRB CDR3s that were moderately but significantly shorter.

This clone was observed a few times. The target antigen is unknown. This CDR3 is 16 amino acids long. With 0 bases removed from V and 2 bases from J, the gap between germline ends came to 15 bases. CDR1 is SGHRS and CDR2 is YFSETQ in the germline V gene. Expressed TCRB transcripts got sequenced, as all isolated RNA was reverse transcribed. Some clones are missing from TCRdb's copy, which holds only in-frame ones; the method was immunoSEQ multiplex PCR. This table has a few hundred thousand clones, over 8.5% appearing once. The clonotype comes from a man aged 30 to 45 with type 1 diabetes. V gene TRBV5-1 combines with J gene TRBJ2-7, with D tentatively TRBD1 (5 bases). Sequenced sample: central memory CD4+ T cells from blood. The CDR3 coding sequence is TGCGCCAGCAGCTTGGGGTTGGCAGGGCTAACCTACGAGCAGTACTTC. It encodes CASSLGLAGLTYEQYF.